The entry below describes one T cell receptor beta chain. Its antigen is still unknown. The data were obtained in a study of T cell repertoires in cytomegalovirus infection. On the study more broadly: Public TCR beta signatures were indicative of both CMV infection and a matching HLA type. Regarding the study as a whole: Carriage of CMV together with the relevant HLA was identifiable through cumulative public TCR beta family frequency.

The germline V gene has CDR1 SGHNT and CDR2 YYREEE (reference sequence). This CDR3 region has 14 residues. Trimming removed 1 base from V and 2 bases from J, with 7 bases in between. TCRdb fed the reads into MiXCR, producing one record per CDR3 protein. The sample lists about 740,000 distinct CDR3 sequences; 35% were seen once. The TCR sequence derives from a human donor in good health (CMV status not recorded). Some clones in this sample may be carry-over from other donors' samples. V usage is TRBV5-4 and J usage is TRBJ2-4, with unresolved D. The sequenced sample was PBMCs. In nucleotides, the CDR3 is TGTGCCAGCAGCTTGTGGGGATCCAAAAACATTCAGTACTTC. Translated: CASSLWGSKNIQYF.